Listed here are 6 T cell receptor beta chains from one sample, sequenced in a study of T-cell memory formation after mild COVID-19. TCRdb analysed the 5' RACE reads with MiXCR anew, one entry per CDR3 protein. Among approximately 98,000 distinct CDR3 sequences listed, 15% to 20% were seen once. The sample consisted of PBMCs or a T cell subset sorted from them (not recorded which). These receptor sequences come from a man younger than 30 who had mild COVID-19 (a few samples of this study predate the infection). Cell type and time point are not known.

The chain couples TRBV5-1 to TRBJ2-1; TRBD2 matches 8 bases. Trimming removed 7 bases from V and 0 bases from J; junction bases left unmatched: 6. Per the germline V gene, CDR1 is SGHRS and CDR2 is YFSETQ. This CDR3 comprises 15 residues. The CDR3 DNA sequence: TGCGCCAGCGGTAGCGGGGCAAGCTCCTACAATGAGCAGTTCTTC. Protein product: CASGSGASSYNEQFF.

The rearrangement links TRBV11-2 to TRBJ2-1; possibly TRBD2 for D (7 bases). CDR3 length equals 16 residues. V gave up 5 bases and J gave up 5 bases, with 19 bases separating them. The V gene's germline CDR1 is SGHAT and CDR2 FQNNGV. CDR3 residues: CASSAPGAGANNEQFF. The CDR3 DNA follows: TGTGCCAGCAGCGCCCCCGGGGCGGGGGCAAACAATGAGCAGTTCTTC. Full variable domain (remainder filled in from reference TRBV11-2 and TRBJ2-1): EAGVAQSPRYKIIEKRQSVAFWCNPISGHATLYWYQQILGQGPKLLIQFQNNGVVDDSQLPKDRFSAERLKGVDSTLKIQPAKLEDSAVYLCASSAPGAGANNEQFFGPGTRLTVL.

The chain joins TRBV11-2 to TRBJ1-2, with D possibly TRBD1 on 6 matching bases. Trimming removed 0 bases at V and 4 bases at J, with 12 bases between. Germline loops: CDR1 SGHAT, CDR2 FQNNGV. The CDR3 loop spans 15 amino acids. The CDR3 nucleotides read TGTGCCAGCAGCTTAGAAAGGACAGCCCTCTATGGCTACACCTTC. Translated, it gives CASSLERTALYGYTF. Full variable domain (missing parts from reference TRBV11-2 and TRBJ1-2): EAGVAQSPRYKIIEKRQSVAFWCNPISGHATLYWYQQILGQGPKLLIQFQNNGVVDDSQLPKDRFSAERLKGVDSTLKIQPAKLEDSAVYLCASSLERTALYGYTFGSGTRLTVV.

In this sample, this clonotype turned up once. In DNA, the CDR3 is TGTGCCAGCAGCTTAGCCGCACTTGGACATGAGCAGTTCTTC. Protein sequence: CASSLAALGHEQFF. This chain uses TRBV11-3 with TRBJ2-1; D gene ambiguous. The germline V and J ends were trimmed by 1 base and 8 bases, with 12 bases remaining between them. CDR3 length: 14 residues. Germline V lookup: CDR1 SGHNT, CDR2 YENEEA.

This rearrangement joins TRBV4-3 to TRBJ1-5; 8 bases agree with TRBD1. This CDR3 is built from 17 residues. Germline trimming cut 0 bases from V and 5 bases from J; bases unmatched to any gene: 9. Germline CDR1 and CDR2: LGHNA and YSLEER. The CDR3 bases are TGCGCCAGCAGCCAAGAGATTCAGGGGGCGACGGATCAGCCCCAGCATTTT. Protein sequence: CASSQEIQGATDQPQHF.

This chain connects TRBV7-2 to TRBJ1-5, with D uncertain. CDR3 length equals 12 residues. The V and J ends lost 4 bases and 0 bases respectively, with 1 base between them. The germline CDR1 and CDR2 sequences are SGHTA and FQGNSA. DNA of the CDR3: TGTGCCAGCAGCTATAGCAATCAGCCCCAGCATTTT. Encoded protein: CASSYSNQPQHF.